These T cell receptor beta chains were read from a single sample in a study of T cells in Graves' hyperthyroidism and ophthalmopathy. Each CDR3 protein gets one entry after TCRdb re-called the multiplex PCR reads with MiXCR. The table lists 300,000 to 400,000 distinct CDR3 sequences, about 15% of them singletons. The sample was blood. These receptors originate from a woman in her thirties with Graves' hyperthyroidism. Both conserved end residues are part of each CDR3. A D gene is named only where the DNA matches it firmly. Where a row states a size, it is once, few, many or the class of an expanded clone; other rows omit it.

size: few
J: TRBJ2-5
D: TRBD2
V: TRBV7-2
DNA: TGTGCCAGCAGCTTATTGGAAAGCGGGAGGGCCACGACCCAGTACTTC
CDR3: CASSLLESGRATTQYF

size: NA
J: TRBJ2-7
D: TRBD2
V: TRBV20-1
DNA: TGCAGTGCTAAGGACACGAGTGGACTAGCGGTGTCCTACGAGCAGTACTTC
CDR3: CSAKDTSGLAVSYEQYF

size: many
J: TRBJ2-7
D: NA
V: TRBV28
DNA: TGTGCCAGCAGTTTATTAGTGGGTCCCGCTGGGCAGTACTTC
CDR3: CASSLLVGPAGQYF

size: NA
J: TRBJ2-7
D: TRBD2
V: TRBV4-2
DNA: TGTGCCAGCAGCCGAGAGATTAGCGGGGAACCCTACGAGCAGTACTTC
CDR3: CASSREISGEPYEQYF

size: many
J: TRBJ1-2
D: NA
V: TRBV11-2
DNA: TGTGCCAGCAGCTTAGCAGGGGATGGCTACACCTTC
CDR3: CASSLAGDGYTF

size: NA
J: TRBJ2-5
D: NA
V: TRBV28
DNA: TGTGCCAGCAGTTTGGATTCGAAATCACTGTACTTC
CDR3: CASSLDSKSLYF

size: many
J: TRBJ2-2
D: TRBD1
V: TRBV24-1
DNA: TGTGCCACCAGTGAGCCGGGACAGGGGGCTACCGGGGAGCTGTTTTTT
CDR3: CATSEPGQGATGELFF

size: many
J: TRBJ2-5
D: NA
V: TRBV6-5
DNA: TGTGCCAGCAGTTACCGGGGAGGAACGGGAGAGACCCAGTACTTC
CDR3: CASSYRGGTGETQYF

size: many
J: TRBJ1-1
D: NA
V: TRBV20-1
DNA: TGCAGTGCTAGAGCCCGAGGGGTTAGGAACACTGAAGCTTTCTTT
CDR3: CSARARGVRNTEAFF

size: NA
J: TRBJ2-2
D: NA
V: TRBV5-1
DNA: TGCGCCAGCAAACAATTAGGAGAAAACACCGGGGAGCTGTTTTTT
CDR3: CASKQLGENTGELFF